Described below is a single TCR beta chain sequence and its context. These data come from a study of blood T cell repertoires in COVID-19. Repertoires were generated with immunoSEQ multiplex PCR, while TCRdb's copy carries only in-frame clones and drops some. In the table there are over 200,000 clones, 90% of which are singletons. Patients in Seattle were enrolled during active infection, then followed longitudinally. Trimming took off 3 bases at V and 3 bases at J, with 14 bases between the two ends. The CDR3 has 16 residues. Germline-derived CDR1 and CDR2 are LNHNV and YYDKDF (reference sequence). The receptor was derived from a man between 25 and 39 years old with COVID-19, enrolled during active disease. Sequencing used peripheral blood. The gene calls are TRBV15 and TRBJ2-2; D possibly corresponds to TRBD2 (5 bases). The CDR3 sequence is CATSSRRGRDTGELFF. The CDR3 region has the DNA TGTGCCACCAGCAGTAGACGGGGAAGGGACACCGGGGAGCTGTTTTTT. The full variable domain, rest sourced from reference TRBV15 and TRBJ2-2, is DAMVIQNPRYQVTQFGKPVTLSCSQTLNHNVMYWYQQKSSQAPKLLFHYYDKDFNNEADTPDNFQSRRPNTSFCFLDIRSPGLGDTAMYLCATSSRRGRDTGELFFGEGSRLTVL.